This T cell receptor (beta chain) is from a study of control samples from healthy donors and cancer patients. Only in-frame clones appear in the TCRdb table, and some are missing; sequencing was by immunoSEQ multiplex PCR. The sample records about 110,000 clones, just over 90% being singletons. The TCR originated in a woman between 18 and 29 years old in good health. The sample comprised blood.

CDR3 nucleotide sequence: TGTGCCAGCAGCCCCGAACGTCCGGGACTAGGTGCGGAGACCCAGTACTTC. This encodes CASSPERPGLGAETQYF. The chain carries TRBV6-2 or TRBV6-3 and TRBJ2-5; 8 positions agree with TRBD2. The CDR3 length is 17 residues. Looked up from germline, CDR1 is MNHEY and CDR2 is SVGEGT. With V trimmed by 6 bases and J by 5 bases, 17 bases remained unmatched.